This TCR beta chain was observed in a study of T cell repertoires in cytomegalovirus infection. Overall study results and limits: The study found HLA-C-restricted CMV-specific TCR beta clonotypes dominating the ex vivo response. The study identified carriers of CMV plus the relevant HLA from cumulative public TCR beta family frequency.

The trim removed 3 bases at V and 2 bases at J, leaving 12 bases unmatched. The CDR3 is made up of 19 amino acids. Germline V gives CDR1 DFQATT, CDR2 SNEGSKA (reference sequence). Comment on this clonotype: Its antigen is undetermined.

Using its own MiXCR run on the reads, TCRdb lists one record per CDR3 protein. The sample carries 150,000 to 200,000 distinct CDR3 sequences, roughly 20% recorded once. The sequenced sample consisted of PBMCs. The V gene is TRBV20-1, the J gene TRBJ2-3, with 15 bases aligning to TRBD2. The receptor's source is a human donor in good health (CMV status not recorded). Some clones in this sample may be carry-over from other donors' samples. The CDR3 here is CSASPGLAGGSVFTDTQYF. The CDR3 DNA reads as TGCAGTGCTAGCCCGGGACTAGCGGGAGGCTCCGTATTCACAGATACGCAGTATTTT.